These 7 T cell receptor beta chains share one sample of origin, sequenced in a study of blood T cells in healthy people across ages (dated by TCRdb to between 2014 and 2017). The receptor library was made with 5' RACE. The run used an Illumina HiSeq 2500. A second PCR of roughly 7 to 12 cycles was performed with a sample-barcoded 5' primer and a J-beta primer mix. TCRdb reran the public reads through fastp at Q25 and MiXCR, keeping productive beta chains. Each CDR3 protein gets just one entry, which takes the most common genes and DNA from the rows behind it. In this sample the table shows roughly 1,100,000 distinct CDR3 sequences, about 25% of which occur a single time. The ten largest account for around 0.7% of the sample. These data were likewise used in another study, on T cells of mothers and their children.

What was sequenced was blood. The source is a girl aged 2-10 years in good health.

The V gene is TRBV9, the J gene TRBJ2-2, with D possibly being TRBD1 or TRBD2 (6 bases each). This CDR3 is 16 amino acids long. V dropped 0 bases and J dropped 2 bases, with 11 bases sitting between them. The germline gives CDR1 SGDLS, CDR2 YYNGEE. CDR3 protein: CASSVGGGTNTGELFF. In nucleotides, the CDR3 is TGTGCCAGCAGCGTAGGCGGCGGGACAAACACCGGGGAGCTGTTTTTT.

The gene calls are TRBV19 and TRBJ2-3; 8 bases line up with TRBD2. The CDR3 contains 14 residues. Germline V gene data show CDR1 as LNHDA and CDR2 as SQIVND (reference sequence). The V segment lost 7 bases and the J segment 4 bases; nucleotides outside the gene matches: 7. The DNA of the CDR3 is TGTGCCAGTAATACGGGACTAGTAGCAGATACGCAGTATTTT. It translates to CASNTGLVADTQYF.

This clonotype was detected only a few times. The chain has TRBV27 and TRBJ2-4; 7 nucleotides match TRBD2. Germline trimming cut 3 bases from V and 4 bases from J; bases unmatched to any gene: 0. Germline values: CDR1 MNHEY, CDR2 SMNVEV (reference sequence). This CDR3 is built from 13 residues. CDR3 residues: CASSLREKNIQYF. CDR3 nucleotides: TGTGCCAGCAGTTTGCGGGAGAAAAACATTCAGTACTTC.

This clonotype was observed a few times. The gene calls are TRBV13 and TRBJ2-7; D unclear. The CDR3 consists of 13 residues. The V end lost 7 bases, the J end lost 2 bases, and 12 bases lay between the germline ends. CDR1 is PRHDT and CDR2 is FYEKMQ in the germline V gene (reference sequence). The CDR3 is CASTVGGAYEQYF. Written as DNA, the CDR3 is TGTGCCAGCACTGTCGGCGGCGCCTACGAGCAGTACTTC.

A word on this clonotype: One end of the junction fails to match germline, which may point to a read error. This chain uses TRBV20-1 with TRBJ1-4; no definite D call. CDR3 length: 15 residues. Germline V gene data show CDR1 as DFQATT and CDR2 as SNEGSKA (reference sequence). CDR3 nucleotide sequence: TGCAGTGCTAGAGATAGTAAGGGAGGGAACGAAAAACTGCTTTTT. Translation: CSARDSKGGNEKLLF.

The chain links TRBV7-8 to TRBJ2-7; 9 bases map to TRBD2. The J segment lost 3 bases and the V segment lost 1 base, leaving 10 bases of the junction unmatched. Germline V gene data show CDR1 as SGHVS and CDR2 as FQNEAQ. The CDR3 is 17 amino acids. The CDR3 DNA reads TGTGCCAGCAGCTTAGAAGGGCTAGCGGGATTGTTCTACGAGCAGTACTTC. Its protein product is CASSLEGLAGLFYEQYF.

This clonotype was observed a few times. The rearrangement links TRBV5-1 to TRBJ2-7; 7 positions agree with TRBD1. V shed 0 bases, J shed 5 bases, and the junction held 5 bases outside the gene matches. Germline V lookup: CDR1 SGHRS, CDR2 YFSETQ. The CDR3 spans 14 residues. CDR3 sequence (DNA): TGCGCCAGCAGCTTGGGGAACAGGGGCCACGAGCAGTACTTC. Translation: CASSLGNRGHEQYF.